Listed below are T cell receptor beta chains from one sample, sequenced in a study of cytomegalovirus exposure and HLA in healthy donors. Using immunoSEQ multiplex PCR, the repertoire was profiled, and TCRdb retains in-frame clones only, with some absent. The profile shows 90,000 to 150,000 clones, 74% of them singletons. Sequencing used PBMCs. The receptor set was obtained from a woman in her fifties or sixties in good health and CMV-seropositive. Each CDR3 is given with its conserved first and last residue. The order of the fields is clone size, V gene, J gene, D gene, CDR3 protein, CDR3 DNA. D genes are given only for firm matches. A clone size is listed for some rows: how often the clone was seen (once, few, many), or a class if it is expanded.

.	TRBV10-3	TRBJ2-7	.	CAISSGGSYEQYF	TGTGCCATCAGTTCCGGGGGCTCCTACGAGCAGTACTTC
few	TRBV7-2	TRBJ2-4	TRBD1	CASSFPGQERNIQYF	TGTGCCAGCAGCTTCCCCGGACAGGAGAGGAACATTCAGTACTTC
.	TRBV19	TRBJ2-5	TRBD1	CASSARQGGQETQYF	TGTGCCAGTAGTGCCCGACAGGGGGGCCAAGAGACCCAGTACTTC
few	TRBV6-1	TRBJ1-1	.	CASSGGGWSEAFF	TGTGCCAGCAGCGGGGGGGGGTGGTCTGAAGCTTTCTTT
.	TRBV29-1	TRBJ2-5	.	CSVAPGEETQYF	TGCAGCGTTGCGCCCGGAGAAGAGACCCAGTACTTC
.	TRBV5-1	TRBJ2-5	.	CASSLPGQEETQYF	TGCGCCAGCAGCTTACCGGGACAAGAAGAGACCCAGTACTTC
once	TRBV28	TRBJ2-6	.	CASSPGDSPSGANVLTF	TGTGCCAGCAGTCCGGGCGACAGCCCCTCTGGGGCCAACGTCCTGACTTTC
.	TRBV6-1	TRBJ1-2	.	CAITMSGKLDGYTF	TGTGCCATTACCATGTCCGGGAAACTCGATGGCTACACCTTC
.	TRBV7-2	TRBJ2-7	TRBD2	CASSQDSGSYEQYF	TGTGCCAGCAGCCAAGACAGCGGGAGCTACGAGCAGTACTTC
.	TRBV5-1	TRBJ1-1	TRBD1	CASSGGQALTEAFF	TGCGCCAGCAGCGGGGGACAGGCGCTCACTGAAGCTTTCTTT
.	TRBV19	TRBJ2-7	.	CASSIEVAKVYEQYF	TGTGCCAGTAGTATTGAGGTCGCAAAAGTCTACGAGCAGTACTTC
.	TRBV25-1	TRBJ1-4	.	CASSPRPYNEKLFF	TGTGCCAGCAGTCCCAGGCCCTATAATGAAAAACTGTTTTTT
.	TRBV5-4	TRBJ1-3	TRBD1	CASSLTGGPGNTIYF	TGTGCCAGCAGCCTTACAGGGGGCCCCGGAAACACCATATATTTT
.	TRBV7-2	TRBJ2-7	TRBD1	CASSRPGTGYEQYF	TGTGCCAGCAGCCGCCCGGGGACAGGCTACGAGCAGTACTTC
.	TRBV19	TRBJ1-1	TRBD1	CASSQTGGTEAFF	TGTGCCAGTAGCCAAACAGGGGGCACTGAAGCTTTCTTT
.	TRBV28	TRBJ2-5	.	CASSTRRGSETQYF	TGTGCCAGCAGTACCCGAAGGGGATCGGAGACCCAGTACTTC
.	TRBV4-3	TRBJ2-5	TRBD2	CASSPGLAGEETQYF	TGCGCCAGCAGCCCTGGACTAGCGGGAGAAGAGACCCAGTACTTC
few	TRBV29-1	TRBJ2-1	.	CSGGGLYNEQFF	TGCAGCGGGGGGGGGCTTTACAATGAGCAGTTCTTC
.	TRBV28	TRBJ1-1	TRBD1	CASYAPTSGTGLSEAFF	TGTGCCAGCTATGCGCCGACTTCCGGGACAGGGTTATCTGAAGCTTTCTTT
few	TRBV6-1	TRBJ1-1	TRBD1	CASSEGQGMNTEAFF	TGTGCCAGCAGTGAAGGACAGGGAATGAACACTGAAGCTTTCTTT
.	TRBV11-2	TRBJ1-4	.	CASSLELQGNEKLFF	TGTGCCAGCAGCTTAGAGCTGCAGGGGAATGAAAAACTGTTTTTT
.	TRBV7-3	TRBJ2-5	TRBD2	CASSLLAGPQETQYF	TGTGCCAGCAGCTTACTAGCGGGGCCTCAAGAGACCCAGTACTTC
.	TRBV19	TRBJ1-1	.	CASSATGTMNTEAFF	TGTGCCAGTAGTGCGACGGGAACTATGAACACTGAAGCTTTCTTT
.	TRBV5-1	TRBJ1-2	.	CASSLAQGSNYGYTF	TGCGCCAGCAGCTTGGCCCAGGGATCAAACTATGGCTACACCTTC
.	TRBV30	TRBJ2-1	.	CAWTAAGEQFF	TGTGCCTGGACGGCGGCGGGCGAGCAGTTCTTC
.	TRBV11-2	TRBJ1-5	.	CASSHGGGKPQHF	TGTGCCAGCAGCCACGGGGGGGGAAAGCCCCAGCATTTT
few	TRBV7-3	TRBJ2-7	TRBD1	CASSPSPGTGLEQYF	TGTGCCAGCAGCCCGAGTCCCGGGACAGGGTTAGAGCAGTACTTC
.	TRBV1	TRBJ2-1	.	CTSSQELAGQREQFF	TGCACCAGCAGCCAGGAACTAGCGGGACAGCGTGAGCAGTTCTTC
once	TRBV30	TRBJ2-3	.	CAWTPGETDTQYF	TGTGCCTGGACACCAGGGGAGACAGATACGCAGTATTTT
.	TRBV7-2	TRBJ2-3	TRBD2	CASRDGLAGGADTQYF	TGTGCCAGCAGGGACGGACTAGCGGGGGGGGCAGATACGCAGTATTTT
once	TRBV19	TRBJ1-5	TRBD1	CASSITGGGFASNQPQHF	TGTGCCAGTAGTATAACAGGGGGCGGTTTTGCGAGCAATCAGCCCCAGCATTTT
.	TRBV19	TRBJ1-2	.	CASSIGALPTVLYTF	TGTGCCAGTAGTATAGGGGCTCTCCCTACGGTACTCTACACCTTC
.	TRBV5-1	TRBJ2-1	.	CASSQELGSYNEQFF	TGCGCCAGCAGCCAGGAACTAGGGTCCTACAATGAGCAGTTCTTC
.	TRBV10-2	TRBJ2-7	TRBD2	CASSQGLAGGLYEQYF	TGCGCCAGCAGCCAAGGACTAGCGGGAGGTCTCTACGAGCAGTACTTC
.	TRBV7-2	TRBJ1-2	.	CASSRRYLNYGYTF	TGTGCCAGCAGCCGTCGCTATCTCAACTATGGCTACACCTTC
.	TRBV7-7	TRBJ2-2	.	CASSSTVSTGELFF	TGTGCCAGCAGCTCGACAGTAAGCACCGGGGAGCTGTTTTTT
once	TRBV28	TRBJ1-2	.	CASSPKLGGLNYGYTF	TGTGCCAGCAGCCCAAAATTGGGGGGGCTAAACTATGGCTACACCTTC
.	TRBV29-1	TRBJ1-1	TRBD1	CSAFIDRGGGEAFF	TGCAGCGCCTTCATTGACAGGGGGGGAGGTGAAGCTTTCTTT
.	TRBV30	TRBJ1-2	.	CAWVDADTKTNYGYTF	TGTGCCTGGGTAGACGCGGATACAAAGACTAACTATGGCTACACCTTC
few	TRBV9	TRBJ1-2	TRBD1	CASSPKDRVNYGYTF	TGTGCCAGCAGCCCGAAGGACAGGGTGAACTATGGCTACACCTTC
.	TRBV27	TRBJ2-7	.	CASSWRDRPLVEQYF	TGTGCCAGCAGTTGGCGGGACAGACCTTTGGTGGAGCAGTACTTC
once	TRBV4-3	TRBJ2-7	TRBD1	CASSQYRGPTYEQYF	TGCGCCAGCAGCCAATACAGGGGCCCCACCTACGAGCAGTACTTC
.	TRBV10-3	TRBJ2-7	.	CAISDSGNDYEQYF	TGTGCCATCAGTGACTCCGGGAACGACTACGAGCAGTACTTC
.	TRBV10-3	TRBJ1-2	.	CAYTDAQAYGYTF	TGTGCCTACACAGACGCACAGGCGTATGGCTACACCTTC
.	TRBV7-6	TRBJ1-2	.	CASSDQGINGYTF	TGTGCCAGCAGCGACCAGGGTATTAATGGCTACACCTTC